The 5 T cell receptor beta chains below all came from one sample that was sequenced in a study. TCRdb reprocessed the RT-PCR reads with MiXCR, giving one entry per CDR3 protein. Of hundreds of thousands of distinct CDR3 sequences in the sample, 13% to 15% were seen once. Sequenced material: memory CD4+ T cells from blood. The receptors were gathered from a female donor in good health, serving as a healthy control.

This clonotype was seen a handful of times. The chain combines TRBV20-1 with TRBJ2-1, with 7 positions matching TRBD2. Losses at the gene ends were 0 bases for V and 7 bases for J; bases not matched to a gene: 12. Germline V gene sequence: CDR1 DFQATT, CDR2 SNEGSKA (reference sequence). The CDR3 contains 16 residues. CDR3 protein: CSARDLRGWSRNEQFF. The CDR3 nucleotides are TGCAGTGCTAGAGATTTGCGGGGGTGGTCTCGGAATGAGCAGTTCTTC.

This clonotype was counted at least ten times. This chain uses TRBV5-1 with TRBJ2-5; TRBD1 agrees at 8 bases. The CDR3 totals 15 residues. The V gene end was trimmed by 5 bases and the J gene end by 4 bases; junction bases not matched to a gene: 10. Per the germline V gene, CDR1 is SGHRS and CDR2 is YFSETQ. The DNA of the CDR3 is TGCGCCAGCAGTGCTCAAGGGACAGGACGAGAGACCCAGTACTTC. This sequence encodes CASSAQGTGRETQYF.

The chain links TRBV5-1 to TRBJ2-1; 8 positions agree with TRBD1. The CDR3 spans 16 residues. Germline assignment: CDR1 SGHRS and CDR2 YFSETQ. The V segment lost 0 bases and the J segment 9 bases; nucleotides outside the gene matches: 11. The CDR3 DNA sequence: TGCGCCAGCAGCTTGGCCGTAGACAGGGGAAGCGGTGAGCAGTTCTTC. Encoded protein: CASSLAVDRGSGEQFF.

This clonotype has a count of ten or more. The chain couples TRBV20-1 to TRBJ2-7, with TRBD1 matching over 10 bases. Germline V gene lookup returns CDR1 DFQATT and CDR2 SNEGSKA (reference sequence). Unmatched junction bases numbered 5, after V lost 0 bases and J lost 3 bases. This CDR3 comprises 15 residues. CDR3: CSARDLGQGDYEQYF. In DNA form, the CDR3 reads TGCAGTGCTAGAGACCTCGGACAGGGGGACTACGAGCAGTACTTC.

This clonotype was observed many times. V gene TRBV28 combines with J gene TRBJ2-7; 9 bases align to TRBD1. With V trimmed by 4 bases and J by 4 bases, 8 bases remained unmatched. Germline CDR1 is MDHEN and CDR2 is SYDVKM. CDR3 size: 15 residues. The CDR3 reads CASSSPGQGRYEQYF. DNA for the CDR3: TGTGCCAGCAGTTCACCAGGACAGGGGAGGTACGAGCAGTACTTC.